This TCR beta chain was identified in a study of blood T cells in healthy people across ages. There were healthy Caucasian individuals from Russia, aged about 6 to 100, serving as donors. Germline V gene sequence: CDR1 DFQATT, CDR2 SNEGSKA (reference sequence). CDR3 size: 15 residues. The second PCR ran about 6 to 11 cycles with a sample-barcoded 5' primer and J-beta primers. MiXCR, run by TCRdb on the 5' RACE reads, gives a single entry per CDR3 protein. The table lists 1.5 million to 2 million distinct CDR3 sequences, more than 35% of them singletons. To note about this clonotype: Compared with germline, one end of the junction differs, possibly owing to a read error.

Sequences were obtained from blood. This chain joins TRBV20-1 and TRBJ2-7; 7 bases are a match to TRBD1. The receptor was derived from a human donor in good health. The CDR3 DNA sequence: TGCAGCGCTAGAGATAGGATACAGGGGTCCGACGAGCAGTACTTC. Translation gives CSARDRIQGSDEQYF.